Listed below are T cell receptor beta chains from one sample, sequenced in a study of cytomegalovirus exposure and HLA in healthy donors. Generated by immunoSEQ multiplex PCR, the TCRdb table keeps only in-frame clones and is missing some. The sample consists of 150,000 to 200,000 clones, over 60% of them appearing once. The material sequenced was PBMCs. The receptors derive from a woman aged 45-65 years in good health and CMV-seropositive. CDR3s include the opening cysteine and the closing phenylalanine or tryptophan. Each record gives: J gene, D gene, clone size, V gene, CDR3 DNA, CDR3 protein. D genes are given only for firm matches. Clone size is given for some rows only: seen once, a few or many times, or a class if the clone is expanded.

j_gene: TRBJ1-1
d_gene: TRBD1
abundance: NA
v_gene: TRBV7-6
CDR3nt: TGTGCCAGCTCAAGCGGACAGGGCAAGACGAACACTGAAGCTTTCTTT
CDR3aa: CASSSGQGKTNTEAFF

j_gene: TRBJ2-5
d_gene: TRBD2
abundance: NA
v_gene: TRBV2
CDR3nt: TGTGCCAGCAGTCATGGGAGAAGCGGGACCATAGAGACCCAGTACTTC
CDR3aa: CASSHGRSGTIETQYF

j_gene: TRBJ1-6
d_gene: NA
abundance: once
v_gene: TRBV9
CDR3nt: TGTGCCAGCAGCCCCCTACCGAATTCACCCCTCCACTTT
CDR3aa: CASSPLPNSPLHF

j_gene: TRBJ1-2
d_gene: NA
abundance: NA
v_gene: TRBV28
CDR3nt: TGTGCCAGCAGTGCCCAGGGCTGGAACTATGGCTACACCTTC
CDR3aa: CASSAQGWNYGYTF

j_gene: TRBJ2-3
d_gene: TRBD1
abundance: NA
v_gene: TRBV7-6
CDR3nt: TGTGCCAGCAGCTTAGCGGGACAGGGAACAGATACGCAGTATTTT
CDR3aa: CASSLAGQGTDTQYF

j_gene: TRBJ2-1
d_gene: NA
abundance: NA
v_gene: TRBV10-3
CDR3nt: TGTGCCATCAGTACCCAGGGAAATGAGCAGTTCTTC
CDR3aa: CAISTQGNEQFF

j_gene: TRBJ2-3
d_gene: TRBD2
abundance: NA
v_gene: TRBV9
CDR3nt: TGTGCCAGCAGCGTAGGGACTAGCGGGAGAAATAGGGTCCCAGATACGCAGTATTTT
CDR3aa: CASSVGTSGRNRVPDTQYF

j_gene: TRBJ1-5
d_gene: NA
abundance: NA
v_gene: TRBV19
CDR3nt: TGTGCCAGTAGTATAACAGACAATCAGCCCCAGCATTTT
CDR3aa: CASSITDNQPQHF

j_gene: TRBJ1-4
d_gene: NA
abundance: NA
v_gene: TRBV7-9
CDR3nt: TGTGCCAGCAGTTGGGGGGGCCCTCGGGAAAAACTGTTTTTT
CDR3aa: CASSWGGPREKLFF

j_gene: TRBJ1-1
d_gene: TRBD1
abundance: NA
v_gene: TRBV7-9
CDR3nt: TGTGCCAGCAGCTCAAACAGGGGGGATGGGGCTTTCTTT
CDR3aa: CASSSNRGDGAFF

j_gene: TRBJ2-7
d_gene: NA
abundance: NA
v_gene: TRBV15
CDR3nt: TGTGCCACCAGCAGAGATCCCCGCAGGGGCTCGCACGAGCAGTACTTC
CDR3aa: CATSRDPRRGSHEQYF

j_gene: TRBJ2-7
d_gene: NA
abundance: NA
v_gene: TRBV30
CDR3nt: TGTGCCTGGAGCCCTACCCCGGGTCGGAGCTCCTACGAGCAGTACTTC
CDR3aa: CAWSPTPGRSSYEQYF

j_gene: TRBJ2-3
d_gene: TRBD2
abundance: NA
v_gene: TRBV2
CDR3nt: TGTGCCAGCAGTGCCAGCGGGGCATTTAGCACAGATACGCAGTATTTT
CDR3aa: CASSASGAFSTDTQYF

j_gene: TRBJ2-7
d_gene: NA
abundance: few
v_gene: TRBV20-1
CDR3nt: TGCAGTGCTAGTGAGTACGAGCAGTACTTC
CDR3aa: CSASEYEQYF

j_gene: TRBJ1-2
d_gene: TRBD1
abundance: NA
v_gene: TRBV27
CDR3nt: TGTGCCAGCAGTATGACCCGGGACAGGAATGGCTACACCTTC
CDR3aa: CASSMTRDRNGYTF